This T cell receptor beta chain is drawn from a study of blood T cell repertoires in COVID-19. Looking at the study overall: Researchers got acute and convalescent COVID-19 samples from the United States, Italy and Spain. Nucleic acid was either cDNA or gDNA, and it came from T cells, B-cell-depleted T cells, or PBMCs.

The CDR3 runs to 15 residues. V was shortened by 3 bases and J by 6 bases, with 16 bases between the two germline ends. Germline V gene data show CDR1 as LGHNT and CDR2 as FRNRAP. Original analysis: Reference gene primer amplification yielded estimated nucleated cell counts. Sequencing used immunoSEQ multiplex PCR; TCRdb keeps in-frame clones, though not all of them. V, J and clone size were drawn from that table, and D and trimming were deduced from the DNA. The table has 65,000 or so clones, around 90% seen once. The sequenced sample was peripheral blood. V and J are TRBV12-5 and TRBJ2-3; possibly TRBD1 for D (6 bases). The sequence was collected from a man between 60 and 70 years old with acute or convalescent COVID-19. In DNA, the CDR3 is TGTGCTAGTGGTTTAGGGGGACCCCGTTCCGATACGCAGTATTTT. Residues: CASGLGGPRSDTQYF.